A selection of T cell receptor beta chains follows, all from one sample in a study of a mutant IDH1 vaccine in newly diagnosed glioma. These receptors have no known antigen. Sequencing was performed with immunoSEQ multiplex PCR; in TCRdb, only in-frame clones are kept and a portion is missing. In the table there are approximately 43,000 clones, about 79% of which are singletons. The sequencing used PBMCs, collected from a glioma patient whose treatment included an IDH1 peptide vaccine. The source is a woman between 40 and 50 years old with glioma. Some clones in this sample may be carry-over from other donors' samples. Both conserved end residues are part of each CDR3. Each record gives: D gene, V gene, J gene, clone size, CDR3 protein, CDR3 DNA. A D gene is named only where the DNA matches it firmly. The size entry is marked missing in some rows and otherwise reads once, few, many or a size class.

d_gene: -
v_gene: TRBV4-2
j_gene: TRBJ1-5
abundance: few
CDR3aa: CASSQGYSYQPQHF
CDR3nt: TGTGCCAGCAGCCAAGGTTACAGCTATCAGCCCCAGCATTTT

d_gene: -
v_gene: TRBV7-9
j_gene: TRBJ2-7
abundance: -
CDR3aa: CASSYTLEGAREQYF
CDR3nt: TGTGCCAGCAGCTACACCTTGGAGGGGGCCCGCGAGCAGTACTTC

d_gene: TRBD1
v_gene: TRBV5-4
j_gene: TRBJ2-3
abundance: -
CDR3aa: CASSLVGQPNTDTQYF
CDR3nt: TGTGCCAGCAGCTTGGTGGGACAGCCAAACACAGATACGCAGTATTTT

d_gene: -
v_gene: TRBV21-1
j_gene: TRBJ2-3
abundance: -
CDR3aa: CASSKDDRGGDTQYF
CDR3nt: TGTGCCAGCAGCAAAGACGACAGGGGAGGCGATACGCAGTATTTT

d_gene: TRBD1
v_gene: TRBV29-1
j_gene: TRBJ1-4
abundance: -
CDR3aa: CSVGGTGGEKLFF
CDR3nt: TGCAGCGTTGGAGGGACAGGGGGTGAAAAACTGTTTTTT

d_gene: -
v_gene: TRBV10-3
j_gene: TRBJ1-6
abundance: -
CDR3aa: CAIRGTGSPLHF
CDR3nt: TGTGCCATCAGAGGGACGGGTTCACCCCTCCACTTT

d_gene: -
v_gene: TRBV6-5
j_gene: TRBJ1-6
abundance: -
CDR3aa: CASSYSQNAGSPLHF
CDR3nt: TGTGCCAGCAGTTACTCCCAAAACGCGGGATCACCCCTCCACTTT

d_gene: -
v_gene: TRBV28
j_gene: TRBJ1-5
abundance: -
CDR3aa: CASSPRLGGGGQPQHF
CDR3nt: TGTGCCAGCAGTCCCCGACTAGGCGGGGGCGGTCAGCCCCAGCATTTT

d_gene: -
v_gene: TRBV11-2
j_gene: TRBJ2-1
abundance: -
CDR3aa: CASSLVLAGEQFF
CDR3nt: TGTGCCAGCAGCTTAGTGCTAGCCGGTGAGCAGTTCTTC

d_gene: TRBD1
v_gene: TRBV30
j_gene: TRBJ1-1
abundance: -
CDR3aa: CAWSARTGRLRWAFF
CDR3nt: TGTGCCTGGAGTGCCAGGACAGGGAGATTAAGGTGGGCTTTCTTT

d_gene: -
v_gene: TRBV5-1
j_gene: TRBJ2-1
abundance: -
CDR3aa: CASRSVMNEQFF
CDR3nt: TGCGCCAGCCGTAGCGTTATGAATGAGCAGTTCTTC

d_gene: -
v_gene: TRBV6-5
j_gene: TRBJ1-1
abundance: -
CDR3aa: CASSYSVDTEAFF
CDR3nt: TGTGCCAGCAGTTATTCGGTGGACACTGAAGCTTTCTTT

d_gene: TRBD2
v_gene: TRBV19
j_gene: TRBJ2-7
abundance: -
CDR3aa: CASRIAGSSYEQYF
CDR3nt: TGTGCCAGTCGAATAGCGGGAAGCTCCTACGAGCAGTACTTC

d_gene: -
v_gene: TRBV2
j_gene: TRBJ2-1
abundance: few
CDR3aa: CASSTAGATYNEQFF
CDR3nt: TGTGCCAGCAGCACCGCCGGCGCAACCTACAATGAGCAGTTCTTC

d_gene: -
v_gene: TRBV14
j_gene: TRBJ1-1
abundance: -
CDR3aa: CASSPPATGMNTEAFF
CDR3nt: TGTGCCAGCAGCCCACCTGCGACGGGGATGAACACTGAAGCTTTCTTT

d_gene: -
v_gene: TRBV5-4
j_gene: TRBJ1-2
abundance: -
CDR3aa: CASSWGRQGTYGYTF
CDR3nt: TGTGCCAGCAGCTGGGGGAGGCAGGGTACCTATGGCTACACCTTC

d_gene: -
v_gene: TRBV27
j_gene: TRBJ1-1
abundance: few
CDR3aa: CASSIGGGTEAFF
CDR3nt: TGTGCCAGCAGTATTGGAGGGGGCACTGAAGCTTTCTTT

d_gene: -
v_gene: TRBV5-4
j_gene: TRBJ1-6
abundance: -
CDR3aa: CASSLVGDSPLHF
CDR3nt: TGTGCCAGCAGCCTCGTAGGGGATTCACCCCTCCACTTT

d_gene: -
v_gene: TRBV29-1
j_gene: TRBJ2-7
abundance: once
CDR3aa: CSVLDGLRGGEQYF
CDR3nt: TGCAGCGTTCTGGACGGCCTCAGAGGAGGCGAGCAGTACTTC

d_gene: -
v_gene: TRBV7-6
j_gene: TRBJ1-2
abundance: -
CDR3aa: CASSWGPNYGYTF
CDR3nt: TGTGCCAGCAGCTGGGGACCGAACTATGGCTACACCTTC

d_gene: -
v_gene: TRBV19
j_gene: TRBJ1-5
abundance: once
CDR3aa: CASSISQGRNQPQHF
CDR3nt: TGTGCCAGTAGTATCTCTCAGGGGCGCAATCAGCCCCAGCATTTT

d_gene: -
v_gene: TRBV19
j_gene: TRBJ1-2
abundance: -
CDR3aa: CASTSPNPGGGLNYGYTF
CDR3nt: TGTGCCAGTACTTCACCAAACCCTGGAGGAGGCCTTAACTATGGCTACACCTTC

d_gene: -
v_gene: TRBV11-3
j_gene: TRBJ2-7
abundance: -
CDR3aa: CASSLEQGDYEQYF
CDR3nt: TGTGCCAGCAGCTTAGAACAGGGAGATTACGAGCAGTACTTC

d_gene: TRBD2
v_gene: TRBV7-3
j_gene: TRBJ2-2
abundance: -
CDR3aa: CASRRTSGNTGELFF
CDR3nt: TGTGCCAGCAGAAGGACTAGCGGGAACACCGGGGAGCTGTTTTTT

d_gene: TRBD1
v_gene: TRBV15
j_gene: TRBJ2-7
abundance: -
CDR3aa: CATSRDRGTGSYGQYF
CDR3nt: TGTGCCACCAGCAGAGATCGGGGGACAGGGTCCTACGGGCAGTACTTC

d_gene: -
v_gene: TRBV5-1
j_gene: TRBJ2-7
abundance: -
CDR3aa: CASSSGTLREQYF
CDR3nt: TGCGCCAGCAGTTCCGGGACCCTTCGGGAGCAGTACTTC

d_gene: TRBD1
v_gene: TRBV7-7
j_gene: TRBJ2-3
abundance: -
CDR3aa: CASSLDRSDTQYF
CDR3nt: TGTGCTAGCAGCTTGGACAGGTCAGATACGCAGTATTTT

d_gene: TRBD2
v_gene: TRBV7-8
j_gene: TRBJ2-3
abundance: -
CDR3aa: CASSDLTSPSTDTQYF
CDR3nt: TGTGCCAGCAGCGACCTGACTAGCCCTAGCACAGATACGCAGTATTTT

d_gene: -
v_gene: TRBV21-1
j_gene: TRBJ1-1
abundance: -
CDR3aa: CAPPGLTNTEAFF
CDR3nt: TGTGCCCCCCCCGGACTTACCAACACTGAAGCTTTCTTT

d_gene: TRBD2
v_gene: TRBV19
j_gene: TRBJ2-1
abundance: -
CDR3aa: CASGPYGGSWDEQFF
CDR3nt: TGTGCCAGTGGACCGTACGGCGGGAGTTGGGATGAGCAGTTCTTC

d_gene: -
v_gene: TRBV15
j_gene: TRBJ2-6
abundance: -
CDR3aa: CATSRDLVSGANVLTF
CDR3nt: TGTGCCACCAGCAGAGATTTAGTCTCTGGGGCCAACGTCCTGACTTTC

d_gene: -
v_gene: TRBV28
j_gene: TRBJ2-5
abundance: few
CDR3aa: CASSLGAGRPLQETQYF
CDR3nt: TGTGCCAGCAGTTTAGGGGCAGGGAGGCCCTTACAAGAGACCCAGTACTTC

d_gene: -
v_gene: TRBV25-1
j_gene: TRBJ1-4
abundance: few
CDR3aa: CASTAPTNEKLFF
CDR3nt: TGTGCCAGCACTGCCCCAACTAATGAAAAACTGTTTTTT

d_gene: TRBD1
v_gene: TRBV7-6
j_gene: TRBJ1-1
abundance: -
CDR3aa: CASSLARTPQGAEAFF
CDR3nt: TGTGCCAGCAGCTTAGCTCGGACTCCACAGGGGGCTGAAGCTTTCTTT

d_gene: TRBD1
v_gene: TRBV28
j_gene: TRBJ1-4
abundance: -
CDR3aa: CATGQGASNEKLFF
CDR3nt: TGTGCCACGGGACAGGGGGCTTCTAATGAAAAACTGTTTTTT

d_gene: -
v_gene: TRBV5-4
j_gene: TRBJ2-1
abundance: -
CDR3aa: CASHQPGTNEQFF
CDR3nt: TGTGCCAGCCATCAACCCGGGACCAATGAGCAGTTCTTC

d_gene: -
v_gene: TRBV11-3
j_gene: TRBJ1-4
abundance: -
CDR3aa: CASSRGQGDEKLFF
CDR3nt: TGTGCCAGCAGCCGAGGGCAAGGTGATGAAAAACTGTTTTTT

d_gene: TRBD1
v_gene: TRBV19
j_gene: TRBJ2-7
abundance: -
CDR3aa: CATRDSTYEQYF
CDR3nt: TGTGCCACCCGGGACAGTACCTACGAGCAGTACTTC

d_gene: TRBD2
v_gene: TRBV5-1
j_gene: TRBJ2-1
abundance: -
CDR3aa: CASSLGLAASSYNEQFF
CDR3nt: TGCGCCAGCAGCTTGGGACTAGCCGCCAGCTCCTACAATGAGCAGTTCTTC

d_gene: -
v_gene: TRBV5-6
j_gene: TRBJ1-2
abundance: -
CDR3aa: CASSMQGRKDGYTF
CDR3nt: TGTGCCAGCAGCATGCAGGGTAGGAAAGATGGCTACACCTTC